This T cell receptor (beta chain) was recovered during a study of blood T cell repertoires in COVID-19. Study overall: Whether acute or convalescent, the COVID-19 samples came from the United States, Italy and Spain. PBMCs, B-cell-depleted T cells, or T cells were the source of the cDNA or gDNA that made up the material.

As originally analysed: Amplified reference gene primers provided the basis for estimating nucleated cell counts. Generated by immunoSEQ multiplex PCR, the TCRdb table keeps only in-frame clones and is missing some. V and J calls and clone size are given by that table; D and trimming were obtained from the DNA. The profile shows about 170,000 clones, about 85% of them singletons. Germline-derived CDR1 and CDR2 are SQVTM and ANQGSEA. This CDR3 comprises 13 residues. The ends were cut back, 6 bases at V and 0 bases at J, with 11 bases in the middle. This TCR was recovered from a man aged 60-69 years with acute or convalescent COVID-19. The chain has TRBV29-1 and TRBJ1-2; unclear D gene. Sequencing used peripheral blood. CDR3 in amino acids: CSVLLTTNYGYTF. The CDR3 bases are TGCAGCGTCCTGTTGACAACTAACTATGGCTACACCTTC.